This TCR beta chain was observed in a study of cytotoxic CD8 clonotypes in ibrutinib-treated CLL. V was shortened by 1 base and J by 7 bases, with 17 bases between the two germline ends. Germline V gene sequence: CDR1 SGHVS, CDR2 FQNEAQ. This CDR3 contains 15 residues. The protocol was immunoSEQ multiplex PCR, while the TCRdb copy is restricted to in-frame clones and leaves out a portion. This sample has around 300,000 clones, with 80% found just once. The material was PBMCs, obtained before ibrutinib treatment. This receptor was identified in a human donor with chronic lymphocytic leukemia. This rearrangement joins TRBV7-8 to TRBJ2-7; weak D call: TRBD2 (6 bases). The DNA of the CDR3 is TGTGCCAGCAGCTTAGAATCCAGCGGACTACGTGAGCAGTACTTC. It translates to CASSLESSGLREQYF.